These T cell receptor beta chains were read from a single sample in a study. TCRdb itself ran the RT-PCR reads through MiXCR, one entry per CDR3 protein. The table lists about 680,000 distinct CDR3 sequences, 13% to 15% of them singletons. The sequenced sample was memory CD4+ T cells from blood. The receptors stem from a female donor in good health, serving as a healthy control. Each CDR3 is given with its conserved first and last residue. The D gene is left open where the match is weak. The size of a clone is reported for some rows only, either as once, few or many, or as a class for expanded clones.

>TRBV20-1|TRBD1|14|few|TRBJ2-2
TGCAGTGCTGATGGGACAGGGCTTCCCGGGGAGCTGTTTTTT
CSADGTGLPGELFF
>TRBV9|.|15|.|TRBJ2-7
TGTGCCAGCAGCGCCATGATGGGTCCAGGCTACGAGCAGTACTTC
CASSAMMGPGYEQYF
>TRBV20-1|TRBD2|17|many|TRBJ2-5
TGCAGTGCTAGAGATCTTCGGCTAGCGGGAAACCAAGAGACCCAGTACTTC
CSARDLRLAGNQETQYF
>TRBV30|TRBD1|13|.|TRBJ2-7
TGTGCCTGGAGTGTACAGGGGACGGGCGAGCAGTACTTC
CAWSVQGTGEQYF
>TRBV12-3/TRBV12-4|.|11|.|TRBJ1-5
TGTGCCAGCAGTTTAGGGGGGCCCCAGCATTTT
CASSLGGPQHF
>TRBV4-2|.|14|.|TRBJ2-5
TGTGCCAGCAGCCAAGGGGGGGCGTGGGAGACCCAGTACTTC
CASSQGGAWETQYF
>TRBV6-5|TRBD1|16|.|TRBJ2-1
TGTGCCAGCAGTTTCAGACCGGGACAGGGAATTAATGAGCAGTTCTTC
CASSFRPGQGINEQFF
>TRBV11-2|TRBD2|15|.|TRBJ2-3
TGTGCCAGCAGCGCTCTAGCGGGGGGGGCAGATACGCAGTATTTT
CASSALAGGADTQYF
>TRBV3-1|.|14|.|TRBJ2-1
TGTGCCAGCAGCCAAGGGGCGGTTGGTAATGAGCAGTTCTTC
CASSQGAVGNEQFF
>TRBV20-1|.|13|.|TRBJ2-7
TGCAGTGCCCGACGGAGTCCCCACTACGAGCAGTACTTC
CSARRSPHYEQYF
>TRBV20-1|TRBD1|14|many|TRBJ2-1
TGCAGTGCAAGACCCGGGACAGGGAACAATGAGCAGTTCTTC
CSARPGTGNNEQFF
>TRBV3-1|TRBD2|17|few|TRBJ2-7
TGTGCCAGCAGCCAAGGATTCGGACTAGCGGGAGTTTACGAGCAGTACTTC
CASSQGFGLAGVYEQYF
>TRBV5-1|TRBD1|14|few|TRBJ1-1
TGCGCCAGCAGCGCGGTACAGGGGCCCACTGAAGCTTTCTTT
CASSAVQGPTEAFF
>TRBV28|.|15|.|TRBJ2-3
TGTGCCAGCAGTAGGAGGGGGGGTATGGCAGATACGCAGTATTTT
CASSRRGGMADTQYF
>TRBV28|.|17|many|TRBJ2-4
TGTGCCAGCAGTGAATCACAGGGTTCCTTTGCCAAAAACATTCAGTACTTC
CASSESQGSFAKNIQYF
>TRBV20-1|TRBD1|14|many|TRBJ1-3
TGCAGTGCTAGAAGTACGGGACAGACAGACACCATATATTTT
CSARSTGQTDTIYF